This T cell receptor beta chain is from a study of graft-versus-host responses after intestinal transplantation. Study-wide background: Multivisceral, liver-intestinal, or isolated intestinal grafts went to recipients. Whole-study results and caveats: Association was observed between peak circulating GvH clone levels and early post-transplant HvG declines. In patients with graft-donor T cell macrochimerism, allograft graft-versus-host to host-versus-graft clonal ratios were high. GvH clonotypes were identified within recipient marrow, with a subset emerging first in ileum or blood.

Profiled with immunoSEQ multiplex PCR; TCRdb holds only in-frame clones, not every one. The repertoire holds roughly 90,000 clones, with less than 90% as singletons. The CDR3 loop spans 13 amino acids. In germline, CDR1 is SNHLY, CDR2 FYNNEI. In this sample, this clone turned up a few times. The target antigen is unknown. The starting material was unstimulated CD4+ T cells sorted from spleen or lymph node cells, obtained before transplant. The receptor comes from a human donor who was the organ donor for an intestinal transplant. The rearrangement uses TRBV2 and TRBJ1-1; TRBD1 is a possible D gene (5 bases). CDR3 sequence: CAVRENGDTEAFF. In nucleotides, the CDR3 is TGTGCAGTCAGGGAAAATGGGGACACTGAAGCTTTCTTT.